The next 9 T cell receptor beta chains were all read from a single sample in a study of cytomegalovirus exposure and HLA in healthy donors. Both 60 Vbeta primers and 13 Jbeta primers went into the PCR. Generated by immunoSEQ multiplex PCR, the TCRdb table keeps only in-frame clones and is missing some. The data contain some 79,000 clones, less than 80% of them singletons. What was sequenced was PBMCs. The receptors shown here come from a woman aged 40 to 49 in good health and CMV-seropositive.

The chain combines TRBV7-9 with TRBJ2-7; the match to TRBD2 covers 11 bases. J lost 4 bases, V lost 5 bases, and 13 bases had no gene match. CDR1 SEHNR and CDR2 FQNEAQ come from the germline V gene (reference sequence). The CDR3 is made up of 17 amino acids. The CDR3 region is CASSRGTSGSQKYEQYF. For the CDR3, the DNA is TGTGCCAGCAGCCGGGGCACTAGCGGGAGCCAAAAGTACGAGCAGTACTTC.

V gene TRBV5-6 combines with J gene TRBJ2-5; 11 bases align to TRBD1. Germline values: CDR1 SGHDT, CDR2 YYEEEE. The length of the CDR3 is 19 residues. The ends lost 4 bases at V and 3 bases at J; junction bases unmatched: 17. Here the CDR3 DNA reads TGTGCCAGCAGCCTAGGACAGGGGGCAACAGCGCGGCCCAAAGAGACCCAGTACTTC. Translation gives CASSLGQGATARPKETQYF.

In its sample, this clone was seen a few times. The chain has TRBV6-1 and TRBJ2-7, with TRBD1 as a possible D gene (5 bases). Germline values: CDR1 MNHNS, CDR2 SASEGT. The CDR3 totals 12 residues. V was cut by 0 bases and J by 13 bases, with 13 bases left in between. CDR3 sequence: CASSEARTRAYF. Here the CDR3 DNA reads TGTGCCAGCAGTGAAGCGCGGACAAGGGCATACTTC.

The chain joins TRBV5-6 to TRBJ2-7; 7 nucleotides match TRBD2. Germline V CDR1 and CDR2: SGHDT, YYEEEE. The CDR3 has 13 amino acids. V lost 3 bases and J lost 6; bases outside the gene matches: 6. The CDR3 protein is CASSSRGGIEQYF. DNA for the CDR3: TGTGCCAGCAGCTCCCGGGGAGGGATCGAGCAGTACTTC.

This clone has a handful of counts. V usage is TRBV4-3 and J usage is TRBJ2-3, with a possible D match to TRBD2 (5 bases). Trimming shortened V by 0 bases and J by 2 bases, and 6 bases separated the two germline ends. The germline gives CDR1 LGHNA, CDR2 YSLEER. The CDR3 length is 14 residues. This CDR3 reads CASSQEAVTDTQYF. CDR3 nucleotide sequence: TGCGCCAGCAGCCAAGAAGCGGTCACAGATACGCAGTATTTT.

The V gene is TRBV7-2, the J gene TRBJ2-7; D might be TRBD2 (6 bases). Germline V gene sequence: CDR1 SGHTA, CDR2 FQGNSA. Trimming stripped 5 bases from V and 2 bases from J, with 22 bases between. The CDR3 covers 17 residues. The CDR3 sequence: CASSPVRGGGEAYEQYF. DNA for the CDR3: TGTGCCAGCAGCCCGGTTAGGGGCGGCGGGGAAGCCTACGAGCAGTACTTC. The full variable domain, completed using reference TRBV7-2 and TRBJ2-7, is GAGVSQSPSNKVTEKGKDVELRCDPISGHTALYWYRQSLGQGLEFLIYFQGNSAPDKSGLPSDRFSAERTGGSVSTLTIQRTQQEDSAVYLCASSPVRGGGEAYEQYFGPGTRLTVT.

The V and J genes are TRBV2 and TRBJ1-4; weak D call: TRBD1 (6 bases). The CDR3 consists of 15 residues. The V gene lost 5 bases and the J gene lost 4 bases, with 14 bases spanning the gap. CDR1 and CDR2 from the germline V gene are SNHLY and FYNNEI. This CDR3 reads CASSTQGYGNEKLFF. The CDR3 DNA sequence: TGTGCCAGCAGTACACAGGGATACGGTAATGAAAAACTGTTTTTT.

The chain carries TRBV6-6 and TRBJ1-1; D is possibly TRBD1 (5 bases). Per the germline V gene, CDR1 is MNHNY and CDR2 is SVGAGI (reference sequence). V was trimmed by 4 bases and J by 4 bases, leaving 19 bases between them. This CDR3 has 16 amino acids. CDR3 residues: CASSSRGGQGPTEAFF. CDR3 DNA: TGTGCCAGCAGTTCCCGGGGGGGTCAAGGTCCCACTGAAGCTTTCTTT.

V and J are TRBV11-2 and TRBJ1-1, with D maybe TRBD1 (6 bases). Germline-derived CDR1 and CDR2 are SGHAT and FQNNGV. V lost 6 bases to trimming and J lost 3 bases, with 17 bases between them. The CDR3 runs to 15 residues. DNA for the CDR3: TGTGCCAGCAGTTTAAGTCGACAGGTTTACACTGAAGCTTTCTTT. Protein product: CASSLSRQVYTEAFF. Drawing the rest from reference TRBV11-2 and TRBJ1-1, the complete variable domain is EAGVAQSPRYKIIEKRQSVAFWCNPISGHATLYWYQQILGQGPKLLIQFQNNGVVDDSQLPKDRFSAERLKGVDSTLKIQPAKLEDSAVYLCASSLSRQVYTEAFFGQGTRLTVV.